A single sample is the source of the 29 T cell receptor beta chains below, sequenced in a study of CXCR3-negative and CXCR3-positive naive CD8 T cells. The authors made the TRB cDNA libraries by 5' RACE using UMI labels. For each CDR3 protein, TCRdb gives one entry from its re-call of the 5' RACE reads, without DNA. In total, the table holds tens of thousands of distinct CDR3 sequences. Sequencing input: naive CXCR3- CD8+ T cells from blood. Subset here: CD45RO-CCR7+CD27+CD95- naive CD8+ T cells lacking CXCR3 (TNR3-). These receptors came from a human donor in good health. Some clones in this sample may be carry-over from other donors' samples.

V usage is TRBV29-1 and J usage is TRBJ1-3; there is no DNA to check the TCRdb D call of TRBD1. Germline values: CDR1 SQVTM, CDR2 ANQGSEA. The CDR3 runs 15 residues. The CDR3 protein is CSVESPTSSGNTIYF.

The CDR3 loop is CASRSLLNEQYF. This chain uses TRBV6-5 with TRBJ2-7. The CDR3 covers 12 residues. The V gene's germline CDR1 is MNHEY and CDR2 SVGAGI.

This sequence joins TRBV13 and TRBJ2-3; the D call from TCRdb, TRBD2, cannot be confirmed without DNA. This CDR3 comprises 15 residues. Looked up from germline, CDR1 is PRHDT and CDR2 is FYEKMQ (reference sequence). The CDR3 loop is CASSLVSRGTDTQYF. The full variable domain, its missing parts supplied by reference TRBV13 and TRBJ2-3, is AAGVIQSPRHLIKEKRETATLKCYPIPRHDTVYWYQQGPGQDPQFLISFYEKMQSDKGSIPDRFSAQQFSDYHSELNMSSLELGDSALYFCASSLVSRGTDTQYFGPGTRLTVL.

This rearrangement joins TRBV12-3 or TRBV12-4 to TRBJ2-5. The CDR3 runs to 12 residues. CDR3 in amino acids: CASSSGQETQYF.

V usage is TRBV4-1 and J usage is TRBJ2-1; checking the TCRdb D call of TRBD1 is not possible without DNA. This CDR3 contains 15 residues. The germline CDR1 and CDR2 sequences are MGHRA and YSYEKL. CDR3: CASSPLGTAYNEQFF.

The chain uses TRBV15 and TRBJ2-2; absent DNA, TCRdb's TRBD2 call cannot be checked. The CDR3 length is 15 residues. Per germline, CDR1 LNHNV and CDR2 YYDKDF (reference sequence). The CDR3 is CATSRERGGPGELFF.

This chain links TRBV12-3 or TRBV12-4 with TRBJ2-5; as DNA is missing, the TRBD1 call by TCRdb cannot be tested. The CDR3 consists of 14 residues. The CDR3 sequence: CASSLYGGEETQYF.

V gene TRBV6-6 combines with J gene TRBJ1-2; the TCRdb D gene call, TRBD1, has no DNA to confirm it. This CDR3 region has 13 residues. The germline V gene encodes CDR1 MNHNY and CDR2 SVGAGI (reference sequence). The CDR3 loop reads CASSFSGVYGYTF.

This sequence joins TRBV7-9 and TRBJ1-4; TCRdb calls TRBD1, which cannot be checked without DNA. The CDR3 runs to 12 residues. Looked up from germline, CDR1 is SEHNR and CDR2 is FQNEAQ (reference sequence). The CDR3 reads CASSASGQDLFF.

The V call is TRBV4-1, the J call TRBJ2-1. This CDR3 has 16 amino acids. Germline V gene data show CDR1 as MGHRA and CDR2 as YSYEKL. The CDR3 sequence: CASSQLYRRPNNERFF.

This sequence joins TRBV12-3 or TRBV12-4 and TRBJ2-7; TCRdb's D call of TRBD1 is untestable without DNA. CDR3 size: 14 residues. The CDR3 sequence is CASSPRGRIREQYF.

V and J are TRBV6-1 and TRBJ1-2. CDR1 is MNHNS and CDR2 is SASEGT in the germline V gene. CDR3 size: 14 residues. CDR3 protein: CASSEAVGVYGYTF.

The V and J genes are TRBV4-1 and TRBJ2-7; checking the TCRdb D call of TRBD1 is not possible without DNA. The germline V gene has CDR1 MGHRA and CDR2 YSYEKL. The CDR3 contains 15 residues. The CDR3 loop reads CASSPGGGLSYEQYF.

V usage is TRBV15 and J usage is TRBJ2-4; lacking DNA, the TRBD1 call made by TCRdb goes unchecked. This CDR3 has 17 amino acids. Per germline, CDR1 LNHNV and CDR2 YYDKDF (reference sequence). The CDR3 reads CATSRDLGGDAKNIQYF.

The chain employs TRBV6-2 or TRBV6-3 and TRBJ2-5; TCRdb selects TRBD1, and the lack of DNA leaves this call unchecked. The germline CDR1 and CDR2 sequences are MNHEY and SVGEGT. The CDR3 sequence is 14 residues long. CDR3 sequence: CASSDRDIQETQYF.

This chain's CDR3 is CSATMMGWQFF. The chain joins TRBV20-1 to TRBJ2-1. The CDR3 extends over 11 amino acids. Germline CDR1 is DFQATT and CDR2 is SNEGSKA (reference sequence).

The CDR3 here is CSVPITGTDGPQHF. The chain uses TRBV29-1 and TRBJ1-5; checking the TCRdb D call of TRBD1 is not possible without DNA. CDR1 SQVTM and CDR2 ANQGSEA come from the germline V gene. The CDR3 extends over 14 amino acids.

The rearrangement joins TRBV29-1 to TRBJ2-2; TCRdb's assignment of TRBD1 cannot be checked, as there is no DNA. Germline V lookup: CDR1 SQVTM, CDR2 ANQGSEA. This CDR3 comprises 15 residues. The CDR3: CSVFGQGGNTGELFF.

J is TRBJ1-5 and V is TRBV28; TCRdb indicates TRBD1, and absent DNA this call remains unverified. Germline-derived CDR1 and CDR2 are MDHEN and SYDVKM. The CDR3 has 15 residues. The CDR3: CASSLIGDSDQPQHF.

The chain links TRBV7-9 to TRBJ2-7; there is no DNA to check the TCRdb D call of TRBD1. CDR1 is SEHNR and CDR2 is FQNEAQ in the germline V gene (reference sequence). The CDR3 totals 15 residues. CDR3 amino acids: CATETIQGASYEQYF.

The rearrangement joins TRBV29-1 to TRBJ2-7; TCRdb's D call of TRBD1 is untestable without DNA. Germline V gene lookup returns CDR1 SQVTM and CDR2 ANQGSEA. This CDR3 region has 15 residues. The CDR3 protein is CSVGYQGRYLDEQYF.

The V gene is TRBV7-9, the J gene TRBJ1-4. CDR3 length equals 16 residues. Germline CDR1 and CDR2: SEHNR and FQNEAQ (reference sequence). This chain's CDR3 is CASSLALGATNEKLFF.

CDR3 sequence: CASNQPTDTQYF. This rearrangement joins TRBV2 to TRBJ2-3. The CDR3 is 12 amino acids. Germline V lookup: CDR1 SNHLY, CDR2 FYNNEI.

The rearrangement links TRBV20-1 to TRBJ1-2. The CDR3 is made up of 15 amino acids. Per germline, CDR1 DFQATT and CDR2 SNEGSKA (reference sequence). The CDR3 loop reads CSARDGRERNYGYTF.

This chain connects TRBV11-2 to TRBJ2-1; checking the TCRdb D call of TRBD1 is not possible without DNA. This CDR3 contains 15 residues. Germline CDR1 is SGHAT and CDR2 is FQNNGV. The CDR3 is CASSPSTGTYNEQFF.

The chain uses TRBV28 and TRBJ2-7; TCRdb names TRBD1, which stays unverified in the absence of DNA. Germline values: CDR1 MDHEN, CDR2 SYDVKM. This CDR3 region has 17 residues. CDR3 sequence reads: CASSLGPGDGRGYEQYF.

The J gene is TRBJ2-7, the V gene TRBV20-1; with no DNA, the TCRdb D assignment of TRBD1 cannot be verified. Germline V gene lookup returns CDR1 DFQATT and CDR2 SNEGSKA (reference sequence). This CDR3 region has 12 residues. This CDR3 is CSARGGMYEQYF.

The chain employs TRBV28 and TRBJ1-3; TCRdb picks TRBD1, but there is no DNA to check that call. The CDR3 spans 15 residues. CDR1 MDHEN and CDR2 SYDVKM come from the germline V gene. CDR3 sequence: CASRLTGSGGNTIYF. Combining the CDR3 with reference TRBV28 and TRBJ1-3 gives the whole variable domain DVKVTQSSRYLVKRTGEKVFLECVQDMDHENMFWYRQDPGLGLRLIYFSYDVKMKEKGDIPEGYSVSREKKERFSLILESASTNQTSMYLCASRLTGSGGNTIYFGEGSWLTVV.

V gene TRBV2 combines with J gene TRBJ1-5; the TCRdb call, TRBD1, lacks DNA for checking. The CDR3 length is 14 residues. Germline CDR1 is SNHLY and CDR2 is FYNNEI. CDR3 protein: CASSADRAGQPQHF. The full variable domain, with the rest looked up from reference TRBV2 and TRBJ1-5, is EPEVTQTPSHQVTQMGQEVILRCVPISNHLYFYWYRQILGQKVEFLVSFYNNEISEKSEIFDDQFSVERPDGSNFTLKIRSTKLEDSAMYFCASSADRAGQPQHFGDGTRLSIL.